This TCR beta chain was recorded in a study of shared clonotypes between healthy human individuals. Whole-study findings and limits: What naive subsets generally showed was a larger estimated richness than memory subsets showed.

Points on this clone: Antigen specificity is unknown.

Deletions cut 1 base from V and 9 bases from J, with 13 bases between. The CDR3 loop spans 15 amino acids. Germline assignment: CDR1 LGHNA and CDR2 YNFKEQ. Clones were sequenced by immunoSEQ multiplex PCR, and TCRdb holds only the in-frame ones, with some missing. The table records 2 million to 3 million clones, 93% of them present only once. Sequencing was performed on naive CD4+ T cells from PBMCs. Described subset: CD45RA+ positively selected. The TCR originated in a man between 18 and 35 years old in good health. Some clones in this sample may be carry-over from other donors' samples. The chain links TRBV4-2 to TRBJ1-6, with D possibly TRBD1 on 5 matching bases. CDR3 amino acids: CASSQVRAGGSPLHF. In DNA form, the CDR3 reads TGTGCCAGCAGCCAAGTCAGGGCCGGGGGTTCACCCCTCCACTTT.